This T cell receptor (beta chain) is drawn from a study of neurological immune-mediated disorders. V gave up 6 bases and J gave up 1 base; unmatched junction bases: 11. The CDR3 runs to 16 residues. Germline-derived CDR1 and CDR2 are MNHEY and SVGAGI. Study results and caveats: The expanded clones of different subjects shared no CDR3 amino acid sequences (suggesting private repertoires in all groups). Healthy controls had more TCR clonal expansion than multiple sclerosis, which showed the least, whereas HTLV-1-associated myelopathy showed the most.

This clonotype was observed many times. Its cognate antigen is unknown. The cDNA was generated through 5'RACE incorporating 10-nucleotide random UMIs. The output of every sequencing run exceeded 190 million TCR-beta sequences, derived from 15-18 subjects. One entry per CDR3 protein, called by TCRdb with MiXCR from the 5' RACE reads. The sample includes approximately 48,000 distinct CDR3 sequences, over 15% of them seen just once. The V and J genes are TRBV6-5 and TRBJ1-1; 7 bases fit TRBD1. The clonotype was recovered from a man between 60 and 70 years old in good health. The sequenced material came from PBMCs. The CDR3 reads CASRSLRRTGNTEAFF. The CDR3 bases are TGTGCCAGCAGATCCCTGCGACGGACAGGGAACACTGAAGCTTTCTTT.